The next 2 T cell receptor beta chains were all read from a single sample in a study of Tregs in tolerant kidney transplant recipients. Which antigens these TCRs recognize remains unknown. Some clones are missing from TCRdb's copy, which holds only in-frame ones; the method was immunoSEQ multiplex PCR. The sample has about 8,600 clones, 45% to 55% seen once. Sequencing was carried out using CD4+ T cells from blood cultured with allogeneic cells. These TCRs come from a human donor in good health.

This clone appeared a few times. V gene TRBV4-3 combines with J gene TRBJ2-7; tentative D call: TRBD1 (7 bases). In germline, CDR1 is LGHNA, CDR2 YSLEER. The CDR3 is 15 residues long. Trimming stripped 1 base from V and 3 bases from J, with 13 bases between. The CDR3 is CASSQAEGADYEQYF. The CDR3 DNA reads as TGCGCCAGCAGCCAAGCGGAGGGGGCAGACTACGAGCAGTACTTC.

The chain combines TRBV7-4 with TRBJ2-7; 9 bases line up with TRBD1. Germline V gene sequence: CDR1 SGHVT, CDR2 SQSDAQ. The V and J ends lost 3 bases and 2 bases, in that order; junction bases with no gene match: 2. The CDR3 spans 14 residues. CDR3 nucleotides: TGTGCCAGCAGCTTGACAGGGGGGGCCTACGAGCAGTACTTC. This gives the protein CASSLTGGAYEQYF.